One and the same sample provided the 9 T cell receptor beta chains below, sequenced in a study of cytomegalovirus exposure and HLA in healthy donors. The protocol was immunoSEQ multiplex PCR, while the TCRdb copy is restricted to in-frame clones and leaves out a portion. This sample carries some 150,000 clones, around 90% of them seen once, and the ten largest clones take over 5%. Sequencing was carried out using PBMCs. These receptors came from a young woman in good health and CMV-seropositive.

The J gene is TRBJ1-3, the V gene TRBV28; D is possibly TRBD1 (5 bases). CDR3 length: 12 amino acids. Per germline, CDR1 MDHEN and CDR2 SYDVKM. Trimming removed 2 bases from V and 7 bases from J, with 6 bases in between. CDR3 nucleotides: TGTGCCAGCAGTTTAGGGGGGAACACCATATATTTT. Its protein product is CASSLGGNTIYF. Complete variable domain (other parts from reference TRBV28 and TRBJ1-3): DVKVTQSSRYLVKRTGEKVFLECVQDMDHENMFWYRQDPGLGLRLIYFSYDVKMKEKGDIPEGYSVSREKKERFSLILESASTNQTSMYLCASSLGGNTIYFGEGSWLTVV.

The rearrangement uses TRBV7-3 and TRBJ2-7; TRBD2 matches at 7 bases. The CDR3 is 12 residues long. The ends lost 4 bases at V and 6 bases at J; junction bases unmatched: 3. Germline loops: CDR1 SGHTA, CDR2 FQGTGA. The CDR3 loop reads CASSSPGGEQYF. DNA for the CDR3: TGTGCCAGCAGCTCTCCGGGGGGCGAGCAGTACTTC.

CDR3 sequence: CASSFTTGWVSGANVLTF. As DNA, the CDR3 is TGCGCCAGCAGCTTCACGACAGGGTGGGTTTCTGGGGCCAACGTCCTGACTTTC. The rearrangement uses TRBV5-1 and TRBJ2-6; 7 positions match TRBD1. CDR3 length: 18 amino acids. V lost 2 bases to trimming and J lost 1 base; unmatched junction nucleotides: 9. Germline CDR1 and CDR2: SGHRS and YFSETQ.

The chain joins TRBV19 to TRBJ1-2; the match to TRBD1 covers 12 bases. V shed 7 bases, J shed 8 bases, and the junction held 11 bases outside the gene matches. The CDR3 is made up of 15 amino acids. Per germline, CDR1 LNHDA and CDR2 SQIVND (reference sequence). The CDR3 sequence: CASNRPGQGAPGYTF. The CDR3 bases are TGTGCCAGTAATCGACCGGGACAGGGGGCGCCCGGCTACACCTTC.

This rearrangement joins TRBV19 to TRBJ2-6, with TRBD1 matching over 7 bases. Per germline, CDR1 LNHDA and CDR2 SQIVND (reference sequence). The ends lost 5 bases at V and 0 bases at J; junction bases unmatched: 13. The CDR3 contains 19 residues. The CDR3, as DNA: TGTGCCAGTAGTTTATTCCCGGGACAGTCAAGCTCTGGGGCCAACGTCCTGACTTTC. This sequence encodes CASSLFPGQSSSGANVLTF.

CDR3 sequence: CASSDILSYEQYF. The DNA for the CDR3 is TGTGCCAGCAGCGACATCCTCTCCTACGAGCAGTACTTC. The chain joins TRBV5-6 to TRBJ2-7; D call uncertain. Germline values: CDR1 SGHDT, CDR2 YYEEEE. V lost 4 bases and J 0 bases, leaving 8 bases between the germline ends. The CDR3 runs 13 residues.

V gene TRBV4-2 combines with J gene TRBJ1-6; D is unresolved. Germline values: CDR1 LGHNA, CDR2 YNFKEQ. The germline V and J ends were trimmed by 3 bases and 6 bases, with 21 bases remaining between them. The CDR3 has 18 residues. This chain's CDR3 is CASSHPSSAGPLNSPLHF. CDR3 in DNA: TGTGCCAGCAGCCATCCCTCCTCGGCGGGTCCCCTTAATTCACCCCTCCACTTT.

This sequence joins TRBV13 and TRBJ2-7; possible D gene TRBD2, 5 bases. Looked up from germline, CDR1 is PRHDT and CDR2 is FYEKMQ (reference sequence). Between the trimmed V and J ends, which lost 2 bases and 2 bases, there was a span of 13 bases. The CDR3 runs to 15 residues. This chain's CDR3 is CASSLSVRTPYEQYF. For the CDR3, the DNA is TGTGCCAGCAGCTTATCGGTTAGGACTCCCTACGAGCAGTACTTC.

The rearrangement links TRBV2 to TRBJ1-1; D not certain. The V end was cut by 4 bases, the J end by 9 bases, with 12 bases between. Per germline, CDR1 SNHLY and CDR2 FYNNEI. The CDR3 has 12 residues. The CDR3 DNA reads as TGTGCCAGCAGTGTAAATGCAGGAAAAGCTTTCTTT. It translates to CASSVNAGKAFF.